This T cell receptor (beta chain) was obtained from a study of OX40 agonist ivuxolimab in advanced cancers. About this clone: Its antigen is undetermined.

Germline V gene data show CDR1 as SGHAT and CDR2 as FQNNGV. The ends lost 5 bases at V and 2 bases at J; junction bases unmatched: 3. This CDR3 contains 13 residues. Study-level findings and limits: Expanded clones were, on average, more numerous among CD8+ T cells than CD4+.

TCRdb's table, derived via immunoSEQ multiplex PCR, lists solely in-frame clones and lacks some. The data show approximately 66,000 clones, approximately 90% seen once. The TCR sequence derives from an adult with an advanced solid tumor such as melanoma, head and neck, liver or kidney cancer. This sequence joins TRBV11-2 and TRBJ2-7; 7 nucleotides align to TRBD1. The sequencing here drew on CD4+ or CD8+ T cells sorted from blood, taken in a trial of the OX40 agonist ivuxolimab. CDR3 nucleotide sequence: TGTGCCAGCAGCACAGGGACAGCCTACGAGCAGTACTTC. It encodes CASSTGTAYEQYF.